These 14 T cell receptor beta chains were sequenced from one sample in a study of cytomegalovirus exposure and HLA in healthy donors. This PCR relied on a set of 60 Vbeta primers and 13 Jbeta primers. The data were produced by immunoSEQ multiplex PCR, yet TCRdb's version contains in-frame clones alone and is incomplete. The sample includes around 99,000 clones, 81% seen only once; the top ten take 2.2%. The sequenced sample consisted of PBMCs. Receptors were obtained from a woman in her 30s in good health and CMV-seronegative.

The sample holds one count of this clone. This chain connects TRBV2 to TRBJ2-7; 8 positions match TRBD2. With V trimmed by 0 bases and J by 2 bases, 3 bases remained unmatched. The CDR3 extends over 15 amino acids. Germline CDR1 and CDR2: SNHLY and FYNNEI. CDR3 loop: CASSEAISGTYEQYF. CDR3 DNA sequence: TGTGCCAGCAGTGAAGCGATTAGCGGGACCTACGAGCAGTACTTC.

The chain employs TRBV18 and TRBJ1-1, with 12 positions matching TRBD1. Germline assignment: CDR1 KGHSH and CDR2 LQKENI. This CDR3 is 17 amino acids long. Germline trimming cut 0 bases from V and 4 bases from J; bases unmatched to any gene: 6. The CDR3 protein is CASSPPRDRGQGTEAFF. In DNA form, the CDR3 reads TGTGCCAGCTCACCACCGAGGGACAGGGGGCAGGGCACTGAAGCTTTCTTT.

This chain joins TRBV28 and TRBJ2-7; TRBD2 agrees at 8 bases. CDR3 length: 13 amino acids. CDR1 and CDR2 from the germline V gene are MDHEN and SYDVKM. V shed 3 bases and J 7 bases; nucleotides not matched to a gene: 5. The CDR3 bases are TGTGCCAGCAGTTTTCCGGGAGGGAGAGAGCAGTACTTC. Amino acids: CASSFPGGREQYF.

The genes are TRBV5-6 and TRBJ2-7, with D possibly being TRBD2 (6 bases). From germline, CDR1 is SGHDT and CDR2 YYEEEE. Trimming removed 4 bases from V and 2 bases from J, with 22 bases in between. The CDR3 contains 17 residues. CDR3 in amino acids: CASSLTTGGRTPYEQYF. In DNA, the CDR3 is TGTGCCAGCAGCCTTACTACAGGAGGGAGAACCCCCTACGAGCAGTACTTC. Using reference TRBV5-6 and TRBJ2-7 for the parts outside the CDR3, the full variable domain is DAGVTQSPTHLIKTRGQQVTLRCSPKSGHDTVSWYQQALGQGPQFIFQYYEEEERQRGNFPDRFSGHQFPNYSSELNVNALLLGDSALYLCASSLTTGGRTPYEQYFGPGTRLTVT.

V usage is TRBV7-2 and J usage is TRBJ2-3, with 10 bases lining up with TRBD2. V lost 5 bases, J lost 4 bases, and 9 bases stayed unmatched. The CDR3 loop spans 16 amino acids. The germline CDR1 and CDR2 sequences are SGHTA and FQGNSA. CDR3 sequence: CASSATAGGPPDTQYF. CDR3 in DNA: TGTGCCAGCAGCGCGACAGCGGGAGGGCCCCCAGATACGCAGTATTTT.

Here the CDR3 reads CASSSGLAGVGQETQYF. DNA of the CDR3: TGTGCCAGCAGTTCAGGCCTAGCGGGAGTAGGTCAAGAGACCCAGTACTTC. The rearrangement links TRBV27 to TRBJ2-5, with TRBD2 matching 10 bases. The V gene's germline CDR1 is MNHEY and CDR2 SMNVEV (reference sequence). V dropped 4 bases and J dropped 2; count of bases not matched to a gene: 10. CDR3 size: 17 residues.

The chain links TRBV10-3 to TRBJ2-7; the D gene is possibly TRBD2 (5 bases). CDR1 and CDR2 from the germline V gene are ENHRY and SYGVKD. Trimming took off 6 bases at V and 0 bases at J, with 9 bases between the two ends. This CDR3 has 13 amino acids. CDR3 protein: CAISFGNSYEQYF. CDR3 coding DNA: TGTGCCATCAGCTTCGGGAACTCCTACGAGCAGTACTTC.

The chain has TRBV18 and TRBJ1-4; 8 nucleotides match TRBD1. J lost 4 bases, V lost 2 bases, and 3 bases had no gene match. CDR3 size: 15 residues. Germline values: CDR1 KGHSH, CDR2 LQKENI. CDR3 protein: CASSPSGQGNEKLFF. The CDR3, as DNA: TGTGCCAGCTCACCATCCGGACAGGGTAATGAAAAACTGTTTTTT. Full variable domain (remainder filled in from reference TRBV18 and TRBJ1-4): NAGVMQNPRHLVRRRGQEARLRCSPMKGHSHVYWYRQLPEEGLKFMVYLQKENIIDESGMPKERFSAEFPKEGPSILRIQQVVRGDSAAYFCASSPSGQGNEKLFFGSGTQLSVL.

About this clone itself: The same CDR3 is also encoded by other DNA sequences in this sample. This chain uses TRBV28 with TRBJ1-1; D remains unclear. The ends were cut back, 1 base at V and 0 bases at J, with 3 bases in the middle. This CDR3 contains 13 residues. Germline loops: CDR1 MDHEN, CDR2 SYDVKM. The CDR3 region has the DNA TGTGCCAGCAGTTTATCAGTGAACACTGAAGCTTTCTTT. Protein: CASSLSVNTEAFF.

CDR3 protein: CASSAVGTENSPLHF. As DNA, the CDR3 is TGTGCCAGCTCAGCAGTGGGGACAGAGAATTCACCCCTCCACTTT. The chain couples TRBV18 to TRBJ1-6, with 7 nucleotides matching TRBD1. This CDR3 comprises 15 residues. The germline CDR1 and CDR2 sequences are KGHSH and LQKENI. After removal of 5 bases from V and 7 bases from J, the junction contained 8 bases not matched to a gene.

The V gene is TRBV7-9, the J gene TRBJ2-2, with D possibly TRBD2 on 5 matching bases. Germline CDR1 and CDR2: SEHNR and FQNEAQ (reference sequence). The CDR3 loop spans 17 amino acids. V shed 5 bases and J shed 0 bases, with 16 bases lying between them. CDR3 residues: CASSGDYGGPNTGELFF. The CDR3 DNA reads TGTGCCAGCAGCGGGGATTACGGCGGGCCGAACACCGGGGAGCTGTTTTTT.

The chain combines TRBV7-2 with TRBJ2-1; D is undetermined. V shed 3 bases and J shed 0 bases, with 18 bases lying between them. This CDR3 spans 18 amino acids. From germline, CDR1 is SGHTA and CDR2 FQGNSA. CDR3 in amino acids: CASSFLGRYISSYNEQFF. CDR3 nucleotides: TGTGCCAGCAGCTTCTTGGGCAGATACATCAGCTCCTACAATGAGCAGTTCTTC.

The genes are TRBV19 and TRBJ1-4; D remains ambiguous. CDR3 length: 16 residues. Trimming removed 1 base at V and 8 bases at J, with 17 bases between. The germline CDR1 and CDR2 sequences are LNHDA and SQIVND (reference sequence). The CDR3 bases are TGTGCCAGTAGTATAGGGCGGACTCACGGCGGCGAAAAACTGTTTTTT. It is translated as CASSIGRTHGGEKLFF.

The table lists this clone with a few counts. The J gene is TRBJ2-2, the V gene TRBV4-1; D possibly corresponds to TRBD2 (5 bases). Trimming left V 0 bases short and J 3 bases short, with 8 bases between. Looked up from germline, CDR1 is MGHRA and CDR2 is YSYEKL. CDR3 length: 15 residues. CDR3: CASSQEEGYTGELFF. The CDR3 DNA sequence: TGCGCCAGCAGCCAAGAAGAGGGATACACCGGGGAGCTGTTTTTT.